The 18 T cell receptor beta chains reported below all come from one sample, sequenced in a study of T cells in Graves' hyperthyroidism and ophthalmopathy. There were TCR beta CDR3 regions amplified from RNA transcripts. The TCR CDR3 was amplified in a first-round RT-PCR using the HTBI primer set. From the multiplex PCR reads, TCRdb called clonotypes with MiXCR, one entry per CDR3 protein. This table holds 620,000 or so distinct CDR3 sequences, roughly 15% found once. Sequencing was performed on blood. These receptors were taken from a woman in her forties or fifties with Graves' ophthalmopathy.

In this sample, this clonotype turned up many times. V is TRBV7-9 and J is TRBJ1-1; D is possibly TRBD1 (6 bases). V was trimmed by 1 base and J by 3 bases, leaving 15 bases between them. CDR1 is SEHNR and CDR2 is FQNEAQ in the germline V gene (reference sequence). The CDR3 has 16 residues. The CDR3 DNA is TGTGCCAGCAGCTTAGTGGAGGGGGGCCGTCACACTGAAGCTTTCTTT. Its protein product is CASSLVEGGRHTEAFF.

The chain uses TRBV28 and TRBJ1-2; no definite D call. Per the germline V gene, CDR1 is MDHEN and CDR2 is SYDVKM. Trimming pared 5 bases from V and 8 bases from J, leaving 9 bases between. The CDR3 consists of 11 residues. Here the CDR3 reads CASSNRPGYTF. The CDR3 nucleotides read TGTGCCAGCAGTAACAGACCGGGCTACACCTTC.

This clonotype appeared many times. The rearrangement uses TRBV20-1 and TRBJ2-3; TRBD2 agrees at 9 bases. Germline trimming cut 3 bases from V and 5 bases from J; bases unmatched to any gene: 9. The germline V gene encodes CDR1 DFQATT and CDR2 SNEGSKA (reference sequence). This CDR3 region has 15 residues. In nucleotides, the CDR3 is TGCAGTGCTAGTCTGCGGGAGGGCCGAGGAGATACGCAGTATTTT. Protein: CSASLREGRGDTQYF.

V gene TRBV5-1 combines with J gene TRBJ2-1; 9 bases agree with TRBD2. The junction had 3 bases not matched to a gene; V was cut back by 5 bases and J by 3 bases. CDR1 and CDR2 (germline): SGHRS, YFSETQ. The CDR3 has 14 residues. CDR3 residues: CASRWTSDYNEQFF. The CDR3 DNA reads TGCGCCAGCAGATGGACTAGCGACTACAATGAGCAGTTCTTC.

This clonotype was picked up many times. The gene calls are TRBV30 and TRBJ2-1, with 7 bases lining up with TRBD2. Germline V lookup: CDR1 GTSNPN, CDR2 SVGIG (reference sequence). CDR3 length equals 16 residues. Trimming cost V 2 bases and J 5 bases; bases outside gene matches: 12. This CDR3 is CAWSRWGGPPHNEQFF. DNA for the CDR3: TGTGCCTGGAGTCGTTGGGGAGGGCCCCCCCACAATGAGCAGTTCTTC.

This chain uses TRBV19 with TRBJ2-1; 12 bases line up with TRBD2. This CDR3 comprises 16 residues. Germline CDR1 and CDR2: LNHDA and SQIVND (reference sequence). V was pared by 7 bases and J by 2 bases, with 6 bases of the junction left unmatched. CDR3 DNA sequence: TGTGCCAGTACGAGACTAGCGGGGGCTGCCTACAATGAGCAGTTCTTC. Translating it yields CASTRLAGAAYNEQFF. The full variable domain, rest sourced from reference TRBV19 and TRBJ2-1, is DGGITQSPKYLFRKEGQNVTLSCEQNLNHDAMYWYRQDPGQGLRLIYYSQIVNDFQKGDIAEGYSVSREKKESFPLTVTSAQKNPTAFYLCASTRLAGAAYNEQFFGPGTRLTVL.

This clonotype was counted a few times. The rearrangement uses TRBV10-3 and TRBJ2-1; no reliable D call. Between the trimmed V and J ends, which lost 6 bases and 8 bases, there was a span of 11 bases. The germline CDR1 and CDR2 sequences are ENHRY and SYGVKD. This CDR3 region has 12 residues. The CDR3 region is CAISDVVDEQFF. CDR3 coding DNA: TGTGCCATCAGCGACGTGGTGGATGAGCAGTTCTTC.

This clonotype was seen ten or more times. The genes are TRBV7-2 and TRBJ2-7; 12 nucleotides align to TRBD1. Germline CDR1 SGHTA, CDR2 FQGNSA. The trim removed 5 bases at V and 4 bases at J, leaving 6 bases unmatched. The CDR3 consists of 15 residues. CDR3 DNA sequence: TGTGCCAGCAGCCGGGACAGGGGGCAGTCTTACGAGCAGTACTTC. Amino acids: CASSRDRGQSYEQYF.

This clonotype was detected ten times or more. The chain links TRBV6-1 to TRBJ2-2, with 10 bases identical to TRBD2. The CDR3 runs 17 residues. CDR1 is MNHNS and CDR2 is SASEGT in the germline V gene. After removal of 5 bases from V and 5 bases from J, the junction contained 11 bases not matched to a gene. CDR3 protein: CASSSVSGRVKTGELFF. The CDR3 bases are TGTGCCAGCAGTTCCGTAAGCGGGAGGGTGAAGACCGGGGAGCTGTTTTTT.

This clonotype has ten or more counts. The chain is built from TRBV27 and TRBJ2-1, with D possibly being TRBD1 (5 bases). This CDR3 region has 16 residues. Trimming took off 0 bases at V and 0 bases at J, with 9 bases between the two ends. Germline lookup yields CDR1 MNHEY and CDR2 SMNVEV (reference sequence). CDR3 nucleotides: TGTGCCAGCAGTTTATCGCTGCAGGGCTCCTACAATGAGCAGTTCTTC. The encoded protein is CASSLSLQGSYNEQFF.

This clonotype was detected many times. The J gene is TRBJ2-7, the V gene TRBV20-1; 8 bases fit TRBD1. From germline, CDR1 is DFQATT and CDR2 SNEGSKA (reference sequence). With 2 bases clipped from V and 1 base from J, the junction kept 7 bases outside the gene matches. The CDR3 consists of 15 residues. Written as DNA, the CDR3 is TGCAGTGCTAGAACTATCAGGACAGGGTCCTACGAGCAGTACTTC. Translated, it gives CSARTIRTGSYEQYF.

This clonotype was detected many times. V and J are TRBV7-9 and TRBJ2-1; 10 bases line up with TRBD2. The CDR3 loop spans 12 amino acids. Unmatched junction bases numbered 8, after V lost 7 bases and J lost 14 bases. Germline-derived CDR1 and CDR2 are SEHNR and FQNEAQ (reference sequence). The CDR3 bases are TGTGCCAGCACCCTAGCGGGAGAACACAAGTTCTTC. Its protein is CASTLAGEHKFF.

This clonotype was counted many times. The chain couples TRBV6-2 or TRBV6-3 to TRBJ2-1; no clear D. The V end was cut by 7 bases, the J end by 0 bases, with 13 bases between. Germline assignment: CDR1 MNHEY and CDR2 SVGEGT. The CDR3 is made up of 15 amino acids. CDR3: CASKPSLSSYNEQFF. The CDR3, as DNA: TGTGCCAGCAAACCTTCGCTGAGCTCCTACAATGAGCAGTTCTTC.

This clonotype has more than one count but fewer than ten. The chain couples TRBV7-2 to TRBJ2-2; 15 bases are a match to TRBD2. The trim removed 5 bases at V and 5 bases at J, leaving 6 bases unmatched. Germline V gives CDR1 SGHTA, CDR2 FQGNSA. The CDR3 is 17 residues long. The CDR3 DNA reads as TGTGCCAGCAGCCGGACTAGCGGGAGGGCCTTAACCGGGGAGCTGTTTTTT. This gives the protein CASSRTSGRALTGELFF.

In its sample, this clonotype was seen many times. The V call is TRBV20-1, the J call TRBJ2-3, with 7 positions matching TRBD2. Germline V lookup: CDR1 DFQATT, CDR2 SNEGSKA (reference sequence). CDR3 length: 13 amino acids. V shed 7 bases and J 5 bases; nucleotides not matched to a gene: 9. CDR3 nucleotides: TGCAGTGTTAAGGCGGGAGAGATAGATACGCAGTATTTT. This translates into CSVKAGEIDTQYF.

The chain couples TRBV10-3 to TRBJ1-1; D is possibly TRBD1 (5 bases). The CDR3 is 11 residues long. The ends were cut back, 6 bases at V and 3 bases at J, with 5 bases in the middle. Germline values: CDR1 ENHRY, CDR2 SYGVKD. This CDR3 is CAIRGHTEAFF. The DNA of the CDR3 is TGTGCCATCAGGGGGCACACTGAAGCTTTCTTT.

This clonotype appeared a few times. J is TRBJ2-1 and V is TRBV9; 10 nucleotides line up with TRBD1. V lost 3 bases, J lost 7 bases, and 4 bases stayed unmatched. CDR1 and CDR2 from the germline V gene are SGDLS and YYNGEE. The CDR3 is 14 amino acids. CDR3 nucleotide sequence: TGTGCCAGCAGCGACCGGACAGGGGGTAATGAGCAGTTCTTC. It translates to CASSDRTGGNEQFF.

This clonotype was seen only a few times. Sequence at one end of the junction differs from germline and may be a read error. This chain uses TRBV6-2 or TRBV6-3 with TRBJ1-1; D gene uncertain. CDR3 length: 17 residues. Germline V gene sequence: CDR1 MNHEY, CDR2 SVGEGT. CDR3 sequence reads: CASSYSKLVKGNTEASF. The CDR3 coding sequence is TGTGCCAGCAGTTACTCTAAATTGGTCAAGGGTAACACTGAAGCTTCCTTT.